This T cell receptor (beta chain) is from a study of blood T cell repertoires in COVID-19. Study information: The origin of the acute and convalescent COVID-19 samples was the United States, Italy and Spain. T cells, B-cell-depleted T cells, or PBMCs provided the cDNA or gDNA that served as material.

This CDR3 region has 16 residues. Germline assignment: CDR1 SGHRS and CDR2 YFSETQ. V shed 4 bases and J 8 bases; nucleotides not matched to a gene: 14. Authors' methods: Estimated nucleated cell counts came from reference gene primer amplification. Libraries were prepared by immunoSEQ multiplex PCR; TCRdb keeps only in-frame clonotypes and omits some of them. The D gene and trimming were derived from the DNA, and the V and J assignments and clone size from that table. The sample carries 70,000 to 90,000 clones, around 88% recorded once. This clonotype originated in a man in his forties or fifties with active COVID-19. J is TRBJ1-2 and V is TRBV5-1; 10 nucleotides agree with TRBD1. The material sequenced was peripheral blood. CDR3 region: CASSPEGGQGRDGYTF. CDR3 DNA: TGCGCCAGCAGCCCCGAGGGGGGACAGGGGAGGGACGGCTACACCTTC.